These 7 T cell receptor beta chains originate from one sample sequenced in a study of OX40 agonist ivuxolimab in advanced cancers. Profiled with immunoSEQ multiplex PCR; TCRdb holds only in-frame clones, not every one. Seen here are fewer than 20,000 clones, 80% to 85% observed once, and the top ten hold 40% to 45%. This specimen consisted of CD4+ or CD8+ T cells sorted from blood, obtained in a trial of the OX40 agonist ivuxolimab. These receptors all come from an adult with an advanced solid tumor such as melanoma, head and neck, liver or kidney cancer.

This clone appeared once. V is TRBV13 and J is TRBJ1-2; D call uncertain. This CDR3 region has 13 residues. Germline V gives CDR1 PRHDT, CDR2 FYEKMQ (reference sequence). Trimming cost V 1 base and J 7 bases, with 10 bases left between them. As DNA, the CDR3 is TGTGCCAGCAGCTTAGACGGGGTGGTTGGCTACACCTTC. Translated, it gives CASSLDGVVGYTF.

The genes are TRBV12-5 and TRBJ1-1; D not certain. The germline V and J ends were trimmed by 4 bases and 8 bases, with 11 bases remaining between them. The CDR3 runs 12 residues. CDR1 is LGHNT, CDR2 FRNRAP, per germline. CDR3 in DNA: TGTGCTAGTGGTTCTATAGGGTTAGAAGCTTTCTTT. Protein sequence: CASGSIGLEAFF.

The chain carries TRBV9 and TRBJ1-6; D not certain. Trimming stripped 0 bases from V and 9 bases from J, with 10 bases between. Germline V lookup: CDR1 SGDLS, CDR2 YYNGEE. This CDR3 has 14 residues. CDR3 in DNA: TGTGCCAGCAGCGTAGGGCAGGCTAGTTCACCCCTCCACTTT. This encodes CASSVGQASSPLHF.

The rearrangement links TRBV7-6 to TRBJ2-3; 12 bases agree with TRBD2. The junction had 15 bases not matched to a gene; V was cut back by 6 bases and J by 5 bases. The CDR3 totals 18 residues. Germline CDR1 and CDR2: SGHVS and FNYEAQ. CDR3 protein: CASSQSPLAGGLGDTQYF. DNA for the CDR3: TGTGCCAGCAGTCAAAGTCCCCTAGCGGGGGGGCTTGGAGATACGCAGTATTTT.

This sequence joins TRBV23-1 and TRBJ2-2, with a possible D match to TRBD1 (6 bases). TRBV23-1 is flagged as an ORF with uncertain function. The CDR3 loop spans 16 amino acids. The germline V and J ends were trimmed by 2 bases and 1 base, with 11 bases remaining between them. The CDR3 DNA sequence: TGCGCCAGCAGTCAAAAGGTACAGGGGAACACCGGGGAGCTGTTTTTT. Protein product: CASSQKVQGNTGELFF.

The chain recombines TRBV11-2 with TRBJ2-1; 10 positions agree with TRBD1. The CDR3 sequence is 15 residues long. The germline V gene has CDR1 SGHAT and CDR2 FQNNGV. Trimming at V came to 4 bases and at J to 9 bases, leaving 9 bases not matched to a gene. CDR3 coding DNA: TGTGCCAGCAGCTCCGACAGGGGGCGATTGAGTGAGCAGTTCTTC. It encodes CASSSDRGRLSEQFF.

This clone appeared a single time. Here the CDR3 reads CASSSQTGERGYEQYF. CDR3 nucleotides: TGTGCCAGCAGCTCACAAACAGGGGAGAGAGGCTACGAGCAGTACTTC. The rearrangement links TRBV7-6 to TRBJ2-7; 7 bases map to TRBD1. The CDR3 length is 16 residues. CDR1 and CDR2 (germline): SGHVS, FNYEAQ. The ends lost 4 bases at V and 3 bases at J; junction bases unmatched: 12.